Shown below are 14 T cell receptor beta chains from a single sample sequenced in a study of shared clonotypes between healthy human individuals. Sequencing used immunoSEQ multiplex PCR; TCRdb keeps in-frame clones, though not all of them. The sample contains millions of clones, 90% to 95% of which appear only once. Sequencing was performed on naive CD4+ T cells from PBMCs. Described subset: CD45RA+ positively selected. The source is a man between 18 and 35 years old in good health. Some clones in this sample may be carry-over from other donors' samples.

A remark on this clone: Other DNA sequences within the sample encode an identical CDR3. This chain connects TRBV15 to TRBJ2-5; D is unresolved. The CDR3 is 14 amino acids. The germline gives CDR1 LNHNV, CDR2 YYDKDF (reference sequence). The V end was cut by 1 base, the J end by 0 bases, with 6 bases between. The CDR3 coding sequence is TGTGCCACCAGCAGAGGACGGTACCAAGAGACCCAGTACTTC. Protein: CATSRGRYQETQYF.

The chain has TRBV10-3 and TRBJ2-1; D remains ambiguous. Germline-derived CDR1 and CDR2 are ENHRY and SYGVKD. Trimming cost V 3 bases and J 0 bases, with 6 bases left between them. This CDR3 contains 14 residues. In DNA form, the CDR3 reads TGTGCCATCAGTGAATTAAGCTCCTACAATGAGCAGTTCTTC. It codes for CAISELSSYNEQFF.

The V and J genes are TRBV28 and TRBJ2-7; perhaps TRBD2 as D (6 bases). CDR1 MDHEN and CDR2 SYDVKM come from the germline V gene. There are 14 residues in the CDR3. The V end lost 2 bases, the J end lost 3 bases, and 11 bases lay between the germline ends. For the CDR3, the DNA is TGTGCCAGCAGTTTAACGGGACTTTTCTACGAGCAGTACTTC. It translates to CASSLTGLFYEQYF. Using reference TRBV28 and TRBJ2-7 for the parts outside the CDR3, the full variable domain is DVKVTQSSRYLVKRTGEKVFLECVQDMDHENMFWYRQDPGLGLRLIYFSYDVKMKEKGDIPEGYSVSREKKERFSLILESASTNQTSMYLCASSLTGLFYEQYFGPGTRLTVT.

This chain links TRBV9 with TRBJ2-5, with D maybe TRBD1 (6 bases). CDR1 and CDR2 (germline): SGDLS, YYNGEE. This CDR3 region has 13 residues. V was cut by 7 bases and J by 3 bases, with 13 bases left in between. The CDR3 DNA reads TGTGCCAGCTCCTGGGCAGGGGAAGAGACCCAGTACTTC. As protein: CASSWAGEETQYF.

The chain carries TRBV5-8 and TRBJ1-1; 7 nucleotides match TRBD1. Germline V gene data show CDR1 as SGHTS and CDR2 as YDEGEE. This CDR3 has 15 residues. V trimming: 3 bases; J trimming: 4 bases; junction bases outside the gene matches: 9. The CDR3, as DNA: TGTGCCAGCAGCTCTTGGACAGGCAAGGGCACTGAAGCTTTCTTT. Amino acid sequence: CASSSWTGKGTEAFF.

This clone was seen a single time. This rearrangement joins TRBV2 to TRBJ1-1; 9 bases are shared with TRBD1. V was pared by 6 bases and J by 3 bases, with 8 bases of the junction left unmatched. Germline V gives CDR1 SNHLY, CDR2 FYNNEI. The CDR3 is 15 amino acids. CDR3: CASRLEQGADTEAFF. The CDR3 bases are TGTGCCAGCAGACTCGAACAGGGGGCTGACACTGAAGCTTTCTTT.

The chain employs TRBV2 and TRBJ2-7; D is undetermined. Trimming took 6 bases from V and 6 from J, leaving 12 bases between them. Germline V CDR1 and CDR2: SNHLY, FYNNEI. This CDR3 is built from 12 residues. The CDR3 DNA reads TGTGCCAGCAGGGCCCTCGGCAGCGAGCAGTACTTC. Its protein product is CASRALGSEQYF. Full variable domain (outside the CDR3, taken from reference TRBV2 and TRBJ2-7): EPEVTQTPSHQVTQMGQEVILRCVPISNHLYFYWYRQILGQKVEFLVSFYNNEISEKSEIFDDQFSVERPDGSNFTLKIRSTKLEDSAMYFCASRALGSEQYFGPGTRLTVT.

The DNA of the CDR3 is TGTGCCAGCAGTGACGGGACAACGAGGGAGACCCAGTACTTC. Protein: CASSDGTTRETQYF. This chain joins TRBV25-1 and TRBJ2-5, with D perhaps matching TRBD1 (6 bases). The ends were cut back, 3 bases at V and 5 bases at J, with 13 bases in the middle. Germline values: CDR1 MGHDK, CDR2 SYGVNS. The CDR3 runs 14 residues.

The chain carries TRBV27 and TRBJ2-6, with TRBD2 matching 7 bases. The V segment lost 6 bases and the J segment 7 bases; nucleotides outside the gene matches: 12. The CDR3 spans 16 residues. CDR1 is MNHEY and CDR2 is SMNVEV in the germline V gene (reference sequence). CDR3 sequence: CASSSPLRGRANVLTF. In nucleotides, the CDR3 is TGTGCCAGCAGCTCCCCCCTACGCGGGAGAGCCAACGTCCTGACTTTC. Using reference TRBV27 and TRBJ2-6 for the parts outside the CDR3, the full variable domain is EAQVTQNPRYLITVTGKKLTVTCSQNMNHEYMSWYRQDPGLGLRQIYYSMNVEVTDKGDVPEGYKVSRKEKRNFPLILESPSPNQTSLYFCASSSPLRGRANVLTFGAGSRLTVL.

This chain uses TRBV7-2 with TRBJ2-7; 9 nucleotides agree with TRBD1. The CDR3 spans 16 residues. Looked up from germline, CDR1 is SGHTA and CDR2 is FQGNSA. J gave up 2 bases and V 1 base, and 6 bases lay outside the gene matches. DNA for the CDR3: TGTGCCAGCAGCTTAGGACAGGGGGGGAAGACCTACGAGCAGTACTTC. Encoded protein: CASSLGQGGKTYEQYF.

The chain recombines TRBV5-1 with TRBJ2-3; TRBD1 agrees at 10 bases. V shed 3 bases, J shed 0 bases, and the junction held 16 bases outside the gene matches. Germline loops: CDR1 SGHRS, CDR2 YFSETQ. CDR3 size: 20 residues. CDR3 nucleotide sequence: TGCGCCAGCAGCTGGGGGCCCCGGGACAGGGGTACTCCTAGCACAGATACGCAGTATTTT. This gives the protein CASSWGPRDRGTPSTDTQYF.

The gene calls are TRBV6-5 and TRBJ1-3; D remains unclear. V lost 6 bases and J 4 bases, leaving 13 bases between the germline ends. Germline V gives CDR1 MNHEY, CDR2 SVGAGI. The CDR3 has 14 residues. CDR3 DNA: TGTGCCAGCAGAGAACCGGGAGGCGGAAACACCATATATTTT. This translates into CASREPGGGNTIYF.

The V and J genes are TRBV28 and TRBJ2-7, with 7 bases that match TRBD1. The CDR3 is 16 amino acids. V dropped 7 bases and J dropped 2; count of bases not matched to a gene: 14. Germline CDR1 and CDR2: MDHEN and SYDVKM. The CDR3 sequence: CASTLGEGATTYEQYF. CDR3 nucleotide sequence: TGTGCCAGCACCCTAGGCGAGGGGGCGACTACCTACGAGCAGTACTTC. The full variable domain, with the rest looked up from reference TRBV28 and TRBJ2-7, is DVKVTQSSRYLVKRTGEKVFLECVQDMDHENMFWYRQDPGLGLRLIYFSYDVKMKEKGDIPEGYSVSREKKERFSLILESASTNQTSMYLCASTLGEGATTYEQYFGPGTRLTVT.

The chain recombines TRBV5-8 with TRBJ1-2; D unclear. The V gene's germline CDR1 is SGHTS and CDR2 YDEGEE. This CDR3 spans 15 amino acids. Trimming shortened V by 1 base and J by 4 bases, and 14 bases separated the two germline ends. The CDR3 protein is CASSLIVPGSYGYTF. CDR3 in DNA: TGTGCCAGCAGCTTGATAGTACCTGGCAGCTATGGCTACACCTTC.